This TCR beta chain was documented in a study of post-analysis software for immune sequencing data. Study-wide context: Some patients lacked subtype; others had relapsing-remitting, secondary progressive or progressive-relapsing disease.

cDNA libraries of TCR beta carried unique molecular identifiers. TCRdb fed the PCR reads into MiXCR, producing one record per CDR3 protein. The sample holds roughly 730,000 distinct CDR3 sequences; 25% to 30% are singletons and the top ten take 0.5% to 0.6%. The CDR3 loop spans 12 amino acids. Germline V gives CDR1 MGHDK, CDR2 SYGVNS. V gave up 4 bases and J gave up 7 bases, with 11 bases separating them. This clonotype was detected a few times. Its antigen remains unknown. Points from the study as a whole: The F measure placed samples prepared in the same batch into strongly shared clusters. Controls significantly exceeded multiple sclerosis patients in normalized Chao1 diversity. There were roughly 5 TRBV segments more frequent in patients than controls, and TRBV5-6, TRBV5-1 and TRBV20-1 were among them.

The source is a girl between 10 and 17 years old with multiple sclerosis. The sequencing input was blood. J is TRBJ2-7 and V is TRBV25-1; either TRBD1 or TRBD2 may fit D (5 bases each). This CDR3 reads CASSGAWGEQYF. CDR3 DNA: TGTGCCAGCAGTGGGGCATGGGGGGAGCAGTACTTC.